One and the same sample provided the 31 T cell receptor beta chains below, sequenced in a study of tumor and adjacent non-tumor tissue in lung cancer. The library came from three nested PCR rounds adapted from ARM-PCR protocols. Using its own MiXCR run on the multiplex PCR reads, TCRdb lists one record per CDR3 protein. Counted here are tens of thousands of distinct CDR3 sequences, under 85% occurring once; the ten biggest clones make up approximately 12%. The template was RNA from unsorted bulk tissue. Specimen: lung tumor tissue. These receptors were taken from a woman between 45 and 60 years old with non-small cell lung cancer.

In its sample, this clonotype ranks as medium-sized (0.01 to 0.1%). The rearrangement links TRBV6-2 or TRBV6-3 to TRBJ2-1; D could derive from TRBD1 or TRBD2 (5 bases each). Looked up from germline, CDR1 is MNHEY and CDR2 is SVGEGT. V was cut by 4 bases and J by 8 bases, with 6 bases left in between. The CDR3 sequence is 11 residues long. In nucleotides, the CDR3 is TGTGCCAGCAGTTGGGACGATGAGCAGTTCTTC. Translating gives CASSWDDEQFF.

This clonotype came up a few times. The CDR3 sequence is CASNSSTGELWTDTQYF. CDR3 nucleotide sequence: TGTGCCAGCAACTCTTCGACAGGGGAACTTTGGACAGATACGCAGTATTTT. This chain joins TRBV7-9 and TRBJ2-3; 8 nucleotides agree with TRBD1. This CDR3 spans 17 amino acids. Germline V gene data show CDR1 as SEHNR and CDR2 as FQNEAQ (reference sequence). V was clipped by 7 bases and J by 3 bases; unmatched bases: 15.

Regarding this clonotype: It may be a read error: a sequence one base away is much more abundant. The chain uses TRBV5-1 and TRBJ1-6, with a weak D call TRBD1 (6 bases). Germline CDR1 reads SGHRS; CDR2 reads YFSETQ. CDR3 length equals 15 residues. For the CDR3, the DNA is TGCGCCAGCAACTTGGGGGGCTTAGAAAACTCACCCCTCCACTTT. It encodes CASNLGGLENSPLHF.

In regard to this clonotype: An end of the junction differs from the germline gene, which may be a read error. The chain carries TRBV12-3 or TRBV12-4 and TRBJ2-7; perhaps TRBD2 as D (5 bases). The CDR3 totals 15 residues. This CDR3 is CPSGLGPLTGYEQYF. The CDR3 DNA reads TGTCCCAGCGGTTTAGGTCCCCTGACGGGCTACGAGCAGTACTTC.

A remark on this clonotype: One junction end does not reproduce the germline sequence, and a read error may be involved. CDR3 sequence (DNA): TGTACCAGCCTACAGGGGAGCTCCTACGAGCAGTACTTC. Translation gives CTSLQGSSYEQYF. V is TRBV6-4 and J is TRBJ2-7; the match to TRBD1 covers 7 bases. CDR1 and CDR2 (germline): MRHNA, SNTAGT. The CDR3 is 13 amino acids.

This clonotype showed up many times. This chain joins TRBV20-1 and TRBJ2-1; TRBD2 agrees at 8 bases. The CDR3 is 15 amino acids. With V trimmed by 5 bases and J by 7 bases, 13 bases remained unmatched. The germline CDR1 and CDR2 sequences are DFQATT and SNEGSKA (reference sequence). CDR3 DNA sequence: TGCAGTGCTGCGCCTCCCGGGGGGGGGAATAATGAGCAGTTCTTC. Its translation: CSAAPPGGGNNEQFF.

This clonotype was detected many times. The chain couples TRBV6-6 to TRBJ2-5, with D maybe TRBD2 (5 bases). This CDR3 region has 13 residues. CDR1 and CDR2 (germline): MNHNY, SVGAGI (reference sequence). The V gene lost 2 bases and the J gene lost 4 bases, with 8 bases spanning the gap. The CDR3 loop reads CASSYGGPETQYF. The CDR3 bases are TGTGCCAGCAGTTACGGAGGCCCAGAGACCCAGTACTTC.

The rearrangement joins TRBV5-8 to TRBJ2-2, with 8 nucleotides matching TRBD1. CDR3 length: 15 amino acids. Per the germline V gene, CDR1 is SGHTS and CDR2 is YDEGEE. The junction had 4 bases not matched to a gene; V was cut back by 1 base and J by 5 bases. The CDR3 loop is CASSLSWTGTGELFF. Written as DNA, the CDR3 is TGTGCCAGCAGCTTGTCGTGGACAGGGACCGGGGAGCTGTTTTTT.

The DNA for the CDR3 is TGTGCCAGCAGCGCAGGGATAGGGCGCACCTACGAGCAGTACTTC. This sequence encodes CASSAGIGRTYEQYF. V and J are TRBV11-2 and TRBJ2-7; tentatively, D is TRBD1 (5 bases). CDR1 and CDR2 (germline): SGHAT, FQNNGV. This CDR3 comprises 15 residues. Deletions cut 5 bases from V and 2 bases from J, with 16 bases between. Together with reference TRBV11-2 and TRBJ2-7, the CDR3 gives the full variable domain: EAGVAQSPRYKIIEKRQSVAFWCNPISGHATLYWYQQILGQGPKLLIQFQNNGVVDDSQLPKDRFSAERLKGVDSTLKIQPAKLEDSAVYLCASSAGIGRTYEQYFGPGTRLTVT.

As concerns this clonotype: One end of the junction varies from germline; a read error may be responsible. The chain joins TRBV5-6 to TRBJ2-5; 7 bases are a match to TRBD2. CDR1 and CDR2 from the germline V gene are SGHDT and YYEEEE. The CDR3 spans 15 residues. The chain's CDR3 is CASSAGTIVRETQYF. The CDR3 DNA reads as TGTGCAAGCAGCGCCGGGACTATTGTAAGGGAGACCCAGTACTTC.

To note about this clonotype: Germline and junction disagree at one end, which may indicate a read error. V is TRBV11-2 and J is TRBJ1-5; D not resolved. From germline, CDR1 is SGHAT and CDR2 FQNNGV. CDR3 length: 13 residues. The CDR3 region has the DNA TGTGCCAGCAGTATCGGGAGCATTCAGCCCCAGCATTTT. Translated: CASSIGSIQPQHF.

For the CDR3, the DNA is TGTGCCACCAGTGATTTAGACGACAGGATGACTTTC. Translated, it gives CATSDLDDRMTF. The gene calls are TRBV24-1 and TRBJ2-6; maybe TRBD1 (6 bases). The germline V gene has CDR1 KGHDR and CDR2 SFDVKD. The CDR3 covers 12 residues. The germline V and J ends were trimmed by 1 base and 17 bases, with 11 bases remaining between them.

This clonotype was found once. A much larger clone is a single base away; this may be a read error. The V gene is TRBV28, the J gene TRBJ2-2; 9 bases are shared with TRBD2. The CDR3 contains 15 residues. In germline, CDR1 is MDHEN, CDR2 SYDVKM. The CDR3 loop reads CPSSLLAGVTGELFF. The CDR3 DNA follows: TGTCCCAGCAGTTTATTAGCGGGAGTCACCGGGGAGCTGTTTTTT.

This chain joins TRBV6-5 and TRBJ2-5, with D perhaps TRBD2 (6 bases). The germline CDR1 and CDR2 sequences are MNHEY and SVGAGI. V was pared by 5 bases and J by 4 bases, with 14 bases between. The CDR3 loop spans 14 amino acids. CDR3 DNA: TGTGCCAGCAGTGAATGGGACTTAGGAGAGACCCAGTACTTC. This codes for CASSEWDLGETQYF.

Turning to this clonotype: Its ends do not fully match the called genes, so a read error is possible. V and J are TRBV6-5 and TRBJ1-5; perhaps TRBD1 as D (5 bases). Looked up from germline, CDR1 is MNHEY and CDR2 is SVGAGI. This CDR3 region has 14 residues. The chain's CDR3 is CVSAVGECNQRQHF. DNA of the CDR3: TGTGTCAGCGCAGTGGGGGAATGCAATCAGCGCCAGCATTTT.

The chain carries TRBV6-2 or TRBV6-3 and TRBJ2-7, with 9 positions matching TRBD2. J was trimmed by 6 bases and V by 2 bases; bases with no gene match: 17. Germline CDR1 MNHEY, CDR2 SVGEGT. CDR3 length: 18 residues. The CDR3 coding sequence is TGTGCCAGCAGTTACGGTGCAGCTAGCGGGATCGTAGTTGGCGAGCAGTACTTC. Residues: CASSYGAASGIVVGEQYF.

The chain carries TRBV20-1 and TRBJ1-4; unclear D gene. Looked up from germline, CDR1 is DFQATT and CDR2 is SNEGSKA (reference sequence). The CDR3 spans 11 residues. The V gene lost 8 bases and the J gene lost 8 bases, with 12 bases spanning the gap. The CDR3 DNA reads as TGCAGTATGGAGGCGGAGGAAAAACTGTTTTTT. It translates to CSMEAEEKLFF.

V gene TRBV6-5 combines with J gene TRBJ2-5, with 8 bases that match TRBD1. The germline V gene has CDR1 MNHEY and CDR2 SVGAGI. The length of the CDR3 is 15 residues. Trimming removed 9 bases from V and 5 bases from J; junction bases left unmatched: 14. The CDR3 DNA sequence: TGTGCCAGTAGGATTGGGACAGGAGATCCGGAGACCCAGTACTTC. Its protein product is CASRIGTGDPETQYF.

Notes on this clonotype: Since no conserved phenylalanine or tryptophan closes the CDR3, a read error is the likely cause. The chain carries TRBV4-1 and TRBJ2-3; D may be TRBD2 (5 bases). The CDR3 covers 16 residues. With 7 bases removed from V and 3 bases from J, the gap between germline ends came to 20 bases. CDR1 and CDR2 (germline): MGHRA, YSYEKL. The CDR3 protein is CASTLRWAEGTDTQYL. The CDR3 nucleotides read TGCGCCAGCACCCTACGGTGGGCTGAGGGAACAGATACGCAGTATCTT.

The chain couples TRBV20-1 to TRBJ2-2, with TRBD2 matching 9 bases. Germline V gene lookup returns CDR1 DFQATT and CDR2 SNEGSKA (reference sequence). The CDR3 sequence is 16 residues long. With V trimmed by 4 bases and J by 3 bases, 9 bases remained unmatched. CDR3 sequence reads: CSAIPSSGRHTGELFF. CDR3 DNA: TGCAGTGCTATCCCGTCGAGCGGGAGGCACACCGGGGAGCTGTTTTTT.

On this clonotype: At one end the junction does not follow the germline gene, possibly because of a read error. The chain employs TRBV29-1 and TRBJ2-1; TRBD2 agrees at 10 bases. Germline V gene data show CDR1 as SQVTM and CDR2 as ANQGSEA. The CDR3 extends over 17 amino acids. DNA for the CDR3: TGTAGCGTTGAATTCCCCGGGCTAGCGGGAGTCTACAATGAGCACTTCTTC. It translates to CSVEFPGLAGVYNEHFF.

As regards this clonotype: At one end the junction does not follow the germline gene, possibly because of a read error. The chain couples TRBV10-3 to TRBJ2-3, with unresolved D. The CDR3 consists of 14 residues. Germline V gene lookup returns CDR1 ENHRY and CDR2 SYGVKD. The CDR3 spells CVISDATTPDTQYF. CDR3 in DNA: TGTGTCATCAGTGATGCAACAACCCCGGATACGCAGTATTTT.

This clonotype has only one observation. The conserved phenylalanine or tryptophan is not found at the CDR3 terminus, so this likely reflects a read error. The limits of the CDR3 on the DNA are not certain, so only TCRdb's listed CDR3 is given. The chain joins TRBV4-2 to TRBJ1-2; whether TRBD1, the table's D call, matches the DNA was not checked. Germline V gene data show CDR1 as LGHNA and CDR2 as YNFKEQ. The CDR3 is 16 residues long, ends included. The CDR3 is CASIQDWGQGDYGYTI.

Concerning this clonotype itself: A read error may account for a junction end that differs from germline. CDR3 DNA: TGCAACGTCAGGGTGGGTTCGGAAGAGACTCAGTACTTC. Its protein is CNVRVGSEETQYF. This chain joins TRBV29-1 and TRBJ2-5, with D possibly matching TRBD1 (5 bases). The CDR3 consists of 13 residues. Germline V lookup: CDR1 SQVTM, CDR2 ANQGSEA.

Remarks on this clonotype: This may arise from a read error, as a much more abundant clone is one base away. The J gene is TRBJ2-7, the V gene TRBV30; D unresolved. Germline-derived CDR1 and CDR2 are GTSNPN and SVGIG (reference sequence). This CDR3 contains 12 residues. The CDR3 region has the DNA TGTGCCTGGAGTGCTACTACCGACGAGGAGTACTTC. Translating gives CAWSATTDEEYF.

About this clonotype itself: The final CDR3 position lacks the conserved phenylalanine or tryptophan, pointing to a likely read error. This sequence joins TRBV28 and TRBJ1-5; no clear D. Between the trimmed V and J ends, which lost 1 base and 1 base, there was a span of 8 bases. The CDR3 consists of 15 residues. The germline V gene encodes CDR1 MDHEN and CDR2 SYDVKM. In DNA, the CDR3 is TGTGCCAGCAGTTTATCCCCGGGGAGCAATCAGCCCCAGCATCTT. Encoded protein: CASSLSPGSNQPQHL.

V is TRBV11-3 and J is TRBJ2-4; possibly TRBD1 for D (6 bases). CDR1 is SGHNT, CDR2 YENEEA, per germline. The length of the CDR3 is 14 residues. V shed 6 bases and J shed 9 bases, with 18 bases lying between them. The CDR3 loop is CASRSTEEGGIQYF. The CDR3 DNA sequence: TGTGCCAGCAGGTCAACGGAGGAAGGGGGCATTCAGTACTTC. Full variable domain (rest looked up from reference TRBV11-3 and TRBJ2-4): EAGVVQSPRYKIIEKKQPVAFWCNPISGHNTLYWYLQNLGQGPELLIRYENEEAVDDSQLPKDRFSAERLKGVDSTLKIQPAELGDSAVYLCASRSTEEGGIQYFGAGTRLSVL.

Note on this clonotype: This may stem from a read error, because a much larger clone lies one nucleotide away. This chain joins TRBV20-1 and TRBJ2-7; D not certain. Germline CDR1 is DFQATT and CDR2 is SNEGSKA (reference sequence). This CDR3 has 15 residues. V was shortened by 5 bases and J by 3 bases, with 20 bases between the two germline ends. The CDR3 DNA reads as TGCAGTGCTCCGAGCCTCCTCTCCGGGTTCTACGAGCAGTACTTC. Translating gives CSAPSLLSGFYEQYF.

A note on this clonotype: An end of the junction differs from the germline gene, which may be a read error. The rearrangement joins TRBV10-3 to TRBJ2-4, with D possibly being TRBD2 (7 bases). From germline, CDR1 is ENHRY and CDR2 SYGVKD. The CDR3 is made up of 15 amino acids. CDR3 protein: CAIREGGLTKNTQYF. CDR3 coding DNA: TGTGCCATCAGAGAGGGGGGGCTAACCAAAAACACTCAGTACTTC.

On this clonotype itself: A junction boundary mismatches the germline segment, possibly from a read error. The V call is TRBV11-1, the J call TRBJ2-1, with a tentative D call TRBD2 (5 bases). The V gene's germline CDR1 is SGHAT and CDR2 FQDESV (reference sequence). The CDR3 loop spans 11 amino acids. The CDR3, as DNA: TGTGGCAGCAGCCTAGAGGGAGAGCAGTTCTTC. Residues: CGSSLEGEQFF. The variable domain in full, completed from reference TRBV11-1 and TRBJ2-1, reads EAEVAQSPRYKITEKSQAVAFWCDPISGHATLYWYRQILGQGPELLVQFQDESVVDDSQLPKDRFSAERLKGVDSTLKIQPAELGDSAMYLCGSSLEGEQFFGPGTRLTVL.

Remarks on this clonotype: Germline and junction disagree at one end, which may indicate a read error. The genes are TRBV4-2 and TRBJ2-7, with TRBD2 matching 13 bases. The germline V gene has CDR1 LGHNA and CDR2 YNFKEQ. CDR3 length: 18 amino acids. Written as DNA, the CDR3 is TGTGCCGACAGCCAAGAAGGACTAGCGGGAGAAGACCGCTACGAGCAGTATTTC. It specifies CADSQEGLAGEDRYEQYF.